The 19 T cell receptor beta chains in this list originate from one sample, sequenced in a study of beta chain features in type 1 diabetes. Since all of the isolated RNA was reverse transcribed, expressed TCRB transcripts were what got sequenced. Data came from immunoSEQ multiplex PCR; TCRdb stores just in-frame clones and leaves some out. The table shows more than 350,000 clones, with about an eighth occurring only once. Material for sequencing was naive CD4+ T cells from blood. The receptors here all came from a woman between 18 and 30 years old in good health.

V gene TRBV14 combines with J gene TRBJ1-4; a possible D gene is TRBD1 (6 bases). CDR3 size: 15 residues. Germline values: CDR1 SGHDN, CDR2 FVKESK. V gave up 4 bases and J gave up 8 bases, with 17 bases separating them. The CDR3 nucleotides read TGTGCCAGCAGCCGGAAGGGGGTTTCGGTAGAAAAACTGTTTTTT. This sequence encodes CASSRKGVSVEKLFF.

The CDR3 DNA is TGTGCCAGCAGCCTCGGGACAGGGGGCTTGTTTAACTATGGCTACACCTTC. This gives the protein CASSLGTGGLFNYGYTF. This rearrangement joins TRBV7-2 to TRBJ1-2, with TRBD1 identical over 12 bases. This CDR3 is built from 17 residues. The ends lost 5 bases at V and 1 base at J; junction bases unmatched: 8. The germline V gene has CDR1 SGHTA and CDR2 FQGNSA.

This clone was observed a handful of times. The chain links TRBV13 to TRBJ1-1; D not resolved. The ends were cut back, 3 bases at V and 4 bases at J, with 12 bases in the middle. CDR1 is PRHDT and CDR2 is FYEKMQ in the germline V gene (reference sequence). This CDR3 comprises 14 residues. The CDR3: CASSFRPRGTEAFF. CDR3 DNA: TGTGCCAGCAGCTTCCGTCCCCGGGGCACTGAAGCTTTCTTT.

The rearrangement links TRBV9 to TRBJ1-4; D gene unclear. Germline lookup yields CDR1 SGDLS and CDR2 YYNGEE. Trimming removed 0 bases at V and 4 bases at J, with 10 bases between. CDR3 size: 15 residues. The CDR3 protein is CASSVDPGDNEKLFF. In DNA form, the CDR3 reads TGTGCCAGCAGCGTAGATCCCGGCGATAATGAAAAACTGTTTTTT.

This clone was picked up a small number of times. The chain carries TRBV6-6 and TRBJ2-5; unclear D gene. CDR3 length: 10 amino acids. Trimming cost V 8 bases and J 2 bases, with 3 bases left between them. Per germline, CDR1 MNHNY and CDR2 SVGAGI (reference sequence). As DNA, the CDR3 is TGTGCCAGCGGACAAGAGACCCAGTACTTC. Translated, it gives CASGQETQYF.

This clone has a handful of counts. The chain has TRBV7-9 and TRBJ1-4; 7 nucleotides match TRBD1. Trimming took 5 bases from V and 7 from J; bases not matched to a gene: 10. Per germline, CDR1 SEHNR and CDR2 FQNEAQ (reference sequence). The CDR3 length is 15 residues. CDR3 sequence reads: CASSTGTADFEKLFF. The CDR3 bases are TGTGCCAGCAGCACAGGGACAGCAGACTTTGAAAAACTGTTTTTT.

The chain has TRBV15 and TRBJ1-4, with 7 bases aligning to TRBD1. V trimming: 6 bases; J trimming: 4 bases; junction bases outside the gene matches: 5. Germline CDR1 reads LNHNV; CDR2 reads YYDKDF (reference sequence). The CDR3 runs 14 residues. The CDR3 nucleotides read TGTGCCACCAGAGCGACAGGGTATAATGAAAAACTGTTTTTT. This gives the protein CATRATGYNEKLFF.

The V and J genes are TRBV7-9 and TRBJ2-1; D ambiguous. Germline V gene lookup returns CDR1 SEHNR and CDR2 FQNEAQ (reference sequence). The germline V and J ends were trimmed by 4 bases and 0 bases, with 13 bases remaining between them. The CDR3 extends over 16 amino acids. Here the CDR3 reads CASSSARPSSYNEQFF. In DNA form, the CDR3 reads TGTGCCAGCAGCTCCGCCCGACCCAGCTCCTACAATGAGCAGTTCTTC.

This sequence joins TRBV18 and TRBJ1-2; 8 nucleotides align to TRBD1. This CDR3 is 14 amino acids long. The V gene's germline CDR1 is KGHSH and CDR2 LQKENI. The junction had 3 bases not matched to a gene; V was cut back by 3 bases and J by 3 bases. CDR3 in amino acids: CASSPPTGDYGYTF. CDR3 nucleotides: TGTGCCAGCTCACCTCCGACAGGGGACTATGGCTACACCTTC.

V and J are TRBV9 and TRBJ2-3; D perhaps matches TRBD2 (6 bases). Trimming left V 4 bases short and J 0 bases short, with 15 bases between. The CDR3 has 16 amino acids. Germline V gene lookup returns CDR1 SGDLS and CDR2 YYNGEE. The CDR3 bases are TGTGCCAGCAGCTCCCTTCTGGGACTGAGCACAGATACGCAGTATTTT. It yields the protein CASSSLLGLSTDTQYF.

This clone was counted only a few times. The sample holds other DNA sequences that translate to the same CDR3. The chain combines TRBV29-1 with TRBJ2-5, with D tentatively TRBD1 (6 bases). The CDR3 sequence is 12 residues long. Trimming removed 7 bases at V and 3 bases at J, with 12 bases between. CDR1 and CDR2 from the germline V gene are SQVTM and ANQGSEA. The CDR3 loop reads CSGISGEETQYF. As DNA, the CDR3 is TGCAGCGGAATCTCAGGGGAAGAGACCCAGTACTTC.

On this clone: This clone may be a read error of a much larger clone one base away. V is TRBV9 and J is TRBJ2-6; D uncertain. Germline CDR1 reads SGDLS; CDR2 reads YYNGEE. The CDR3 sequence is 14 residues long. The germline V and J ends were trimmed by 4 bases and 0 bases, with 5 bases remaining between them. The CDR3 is CASSPYSGANVLTF. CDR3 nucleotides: TGTGCCAGCAGCCCCTACTCTGGGGCCAACGTCCTGACTTTC.

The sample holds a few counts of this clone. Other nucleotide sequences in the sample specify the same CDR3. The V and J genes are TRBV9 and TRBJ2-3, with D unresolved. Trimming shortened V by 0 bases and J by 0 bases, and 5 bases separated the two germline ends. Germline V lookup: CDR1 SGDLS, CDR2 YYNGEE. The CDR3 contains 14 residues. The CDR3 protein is CASSVVGSTDTQYF. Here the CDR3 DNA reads TGTGCCAGCAGCGTAGTGGGGAGCACAGATACGCAGTATTTT.

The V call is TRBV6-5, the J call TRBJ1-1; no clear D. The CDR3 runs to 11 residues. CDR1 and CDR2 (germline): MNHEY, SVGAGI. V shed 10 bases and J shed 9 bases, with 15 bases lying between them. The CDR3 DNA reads TGTGCCACCACGGCGGCTGAAAAAGCTTTCTTT. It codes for CATTAAEKAFF.

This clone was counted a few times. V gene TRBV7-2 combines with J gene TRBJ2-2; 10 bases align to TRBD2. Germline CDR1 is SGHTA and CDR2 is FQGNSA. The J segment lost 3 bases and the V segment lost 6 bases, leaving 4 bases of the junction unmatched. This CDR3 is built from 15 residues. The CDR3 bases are TGTGCCAGCAGAGCTACTAGCGGGGACACCGGGGAGCTGTTTTTT. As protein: CASRATSGDTGELFF.

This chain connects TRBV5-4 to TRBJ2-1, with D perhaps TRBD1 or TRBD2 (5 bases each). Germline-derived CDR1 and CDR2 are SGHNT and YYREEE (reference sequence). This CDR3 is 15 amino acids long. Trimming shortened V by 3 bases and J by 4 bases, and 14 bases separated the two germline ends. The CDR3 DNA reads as TGTGCCAGCAGCTCTAGGGACGGCACTTACAATGAGCAGTTCTTC. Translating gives CASSSRDGTYNEQFF.

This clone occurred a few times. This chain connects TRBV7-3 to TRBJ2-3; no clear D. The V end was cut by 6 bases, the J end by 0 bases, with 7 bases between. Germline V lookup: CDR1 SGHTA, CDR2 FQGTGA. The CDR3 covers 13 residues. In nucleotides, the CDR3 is TGTGCCAGCAGTTATACTAGCACAGATACGCAGTATTTT. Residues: CASSYTSTDTQYF. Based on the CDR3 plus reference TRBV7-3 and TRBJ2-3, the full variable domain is GAGVSQTPSNKVTEKGKYVELRCDPISGHTALYWYRQSLGQGPEFLIYFQGTGAADDSGLPNDRFFAVRPEGSVSTLKIQRTERGDSAVYLCASSYTSTDTQYFGPGTRLTVL.

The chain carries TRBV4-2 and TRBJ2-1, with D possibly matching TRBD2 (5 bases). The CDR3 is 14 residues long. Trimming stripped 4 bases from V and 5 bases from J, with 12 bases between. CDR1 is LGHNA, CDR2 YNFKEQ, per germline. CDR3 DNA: TGTGCCAGCAGCCGGGAGACACCAGACAATGAGCAGTTCTTC. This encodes CASSRETPDNEQFF.

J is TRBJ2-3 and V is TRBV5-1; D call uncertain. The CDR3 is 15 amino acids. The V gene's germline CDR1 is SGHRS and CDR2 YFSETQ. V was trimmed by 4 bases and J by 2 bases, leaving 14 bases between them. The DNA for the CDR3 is TGCGCCAGCAGCCTCGGGCCAGGAGACACAGATACGCAGTATTTT. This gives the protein CASSLGPGDTDTQYF.